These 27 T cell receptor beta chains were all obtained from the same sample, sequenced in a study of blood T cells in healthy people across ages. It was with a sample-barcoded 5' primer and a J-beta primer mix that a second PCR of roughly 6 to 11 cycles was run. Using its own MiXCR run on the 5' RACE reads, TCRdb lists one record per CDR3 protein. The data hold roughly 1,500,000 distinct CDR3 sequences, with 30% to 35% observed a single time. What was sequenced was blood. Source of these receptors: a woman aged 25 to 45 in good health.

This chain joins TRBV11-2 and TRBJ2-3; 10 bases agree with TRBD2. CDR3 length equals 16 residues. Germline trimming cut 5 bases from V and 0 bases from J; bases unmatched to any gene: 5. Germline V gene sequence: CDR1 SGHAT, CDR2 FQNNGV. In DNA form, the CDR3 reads TGTGCCAGCAGCCCTACTAGCGGGGACAGCACAGATACGCAGTATTTT. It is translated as CASSPTSGDSTDTQYF.

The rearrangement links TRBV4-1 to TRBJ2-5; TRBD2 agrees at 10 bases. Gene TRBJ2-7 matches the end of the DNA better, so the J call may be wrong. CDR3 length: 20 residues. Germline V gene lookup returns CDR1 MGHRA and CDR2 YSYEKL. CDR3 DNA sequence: TGCGCCAGCAGCCAAGGAGCCCCCGCAGGACTAGCGGTAGATGGCTACGAGCAGTACTTC. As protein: CASSQGAPAGLAVDGYEQYF.

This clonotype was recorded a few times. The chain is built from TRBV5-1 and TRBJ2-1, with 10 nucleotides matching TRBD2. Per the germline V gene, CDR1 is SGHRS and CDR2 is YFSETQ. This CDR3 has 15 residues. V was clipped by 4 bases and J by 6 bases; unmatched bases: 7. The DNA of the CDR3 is TGCGCCAGCAGCGTAACTAGCGGGATTGGCAATGAGCAGTTCTTC. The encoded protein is CASSVTSGIGNEQFF.

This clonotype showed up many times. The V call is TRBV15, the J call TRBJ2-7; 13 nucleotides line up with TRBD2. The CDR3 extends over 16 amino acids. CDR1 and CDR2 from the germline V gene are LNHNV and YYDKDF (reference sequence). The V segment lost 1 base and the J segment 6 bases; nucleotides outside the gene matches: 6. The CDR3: CATSRALGLAGSEQYF. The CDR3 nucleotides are TGTGCCACCAGCAGAGCCTTGGGACTAGCGGGGAGCGAGCAGTACTTC.

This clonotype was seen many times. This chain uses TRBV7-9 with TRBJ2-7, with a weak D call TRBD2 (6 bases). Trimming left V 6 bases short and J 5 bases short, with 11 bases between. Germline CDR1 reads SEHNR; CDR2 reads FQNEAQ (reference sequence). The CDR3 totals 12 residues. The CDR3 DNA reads TGTGCCAGCAGTCACGGGGGACACGAGCAGTACTTC. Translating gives CASSHGGHEQYF.

The CDR3 reads CASSLSGGDTQETQYF. The CDR3 DNA sequence: TGTGCCAGCAGTTTATCTGGGGGGGACACCCAAGAGACCCAGTACTTC. The V gene is TRBV28, the J gene TRBJ2-5; possibly TRBD2 for D (7 bases). Germline assignment: CDR1 MDHEN and CDR2 SYDVKM. This CDR3 contains 16 residues. Trimming shortened V by 1 base and J by 1 base, and 13 bases separated the two germline ends.

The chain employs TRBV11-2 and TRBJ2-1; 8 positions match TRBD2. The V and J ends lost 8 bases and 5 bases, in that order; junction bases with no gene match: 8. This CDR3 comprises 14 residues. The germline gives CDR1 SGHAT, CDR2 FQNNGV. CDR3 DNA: TGTGCCAGCCGACGGCTAGCGGGCAACAATGAGCAGTTCTTC. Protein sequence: CASRRLAGNNEQFF. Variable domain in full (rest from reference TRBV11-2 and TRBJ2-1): EAGVAQSPRYKIIEKRQSVAFWCNPISGHATLYWYQQILGQGPKLLIQFQNNGVVDDSQLPKDRFSAERLKGVDSTLKIQPAKLEDSAVYLCASRRLAGNNEQFFGPGTRLTVL.

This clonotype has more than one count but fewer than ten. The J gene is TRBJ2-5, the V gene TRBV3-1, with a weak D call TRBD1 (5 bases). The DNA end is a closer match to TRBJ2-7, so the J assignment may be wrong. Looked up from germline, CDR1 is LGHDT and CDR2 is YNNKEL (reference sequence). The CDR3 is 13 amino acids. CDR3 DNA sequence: TGTGCCAGCAGCTTGCTGGAAGGGGACGAGCAGTACTTC. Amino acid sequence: CASSLLEGDEQYF.

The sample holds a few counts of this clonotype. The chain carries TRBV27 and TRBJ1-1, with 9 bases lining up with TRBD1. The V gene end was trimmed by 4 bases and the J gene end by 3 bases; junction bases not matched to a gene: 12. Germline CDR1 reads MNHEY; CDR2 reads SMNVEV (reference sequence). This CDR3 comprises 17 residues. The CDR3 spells CASSYYGTGFGDTEAFF. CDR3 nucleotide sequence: TGTGCCAGCAGTTACTACGGGACAGGGTTCGGTGACACTGAAGCTTTCTTT.

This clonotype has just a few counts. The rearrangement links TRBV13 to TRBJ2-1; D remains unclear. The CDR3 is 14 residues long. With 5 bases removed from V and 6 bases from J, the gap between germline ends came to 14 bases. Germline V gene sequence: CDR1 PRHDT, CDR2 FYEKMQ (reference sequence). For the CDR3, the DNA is TGTGCCAGCAGCCCTCAAGGACGGAGCAATGAGCAGTTCTTC. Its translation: CASSPQGRSNEQFF.

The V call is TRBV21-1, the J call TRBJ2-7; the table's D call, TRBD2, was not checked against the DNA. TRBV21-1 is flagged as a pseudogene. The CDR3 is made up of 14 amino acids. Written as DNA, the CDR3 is TGTGCCAGCAGCAAGGACCGAAGGAGGGACGAGCAGTACTTC. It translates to CASSKDRRRDEQYF.

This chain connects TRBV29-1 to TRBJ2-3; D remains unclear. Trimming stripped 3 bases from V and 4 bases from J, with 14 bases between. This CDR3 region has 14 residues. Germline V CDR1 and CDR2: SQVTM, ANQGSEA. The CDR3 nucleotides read TGCAGCGTTGAGAAGCATACGAGGTCAGATACGCAGTATTTT. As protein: CSVEKHTRSDTQYF.

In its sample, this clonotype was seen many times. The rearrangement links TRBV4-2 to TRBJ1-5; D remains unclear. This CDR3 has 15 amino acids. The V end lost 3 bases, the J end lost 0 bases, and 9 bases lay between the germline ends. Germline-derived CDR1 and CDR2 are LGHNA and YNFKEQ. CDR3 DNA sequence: TGTGCCAGCAGCCAGGGCGATATTAGCAATCAGCCCCAGCATTTT. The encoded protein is CASSQGDISNQPQHF.

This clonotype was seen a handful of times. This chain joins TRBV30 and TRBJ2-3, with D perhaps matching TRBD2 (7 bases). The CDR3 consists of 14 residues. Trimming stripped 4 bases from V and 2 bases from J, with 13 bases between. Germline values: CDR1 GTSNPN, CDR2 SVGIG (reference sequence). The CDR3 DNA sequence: TGTGCCTGGACCGAGGGGGGGACCACAGATACGCAGTATTTT. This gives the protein CAWTEGGTTDTQYF.

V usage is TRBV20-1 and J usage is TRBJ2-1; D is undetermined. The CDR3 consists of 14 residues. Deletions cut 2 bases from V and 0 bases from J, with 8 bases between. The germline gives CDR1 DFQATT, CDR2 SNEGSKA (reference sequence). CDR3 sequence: CSARSWGSYNEQFF. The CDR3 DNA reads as TGCAGTGCTAGATCCTGGGGCTCCTACAATGAGCAGTTCTTC.

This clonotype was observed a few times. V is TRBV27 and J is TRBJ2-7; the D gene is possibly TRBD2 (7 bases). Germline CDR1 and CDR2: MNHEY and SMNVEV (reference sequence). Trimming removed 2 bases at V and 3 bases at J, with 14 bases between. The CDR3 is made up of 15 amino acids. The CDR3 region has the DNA TGTGCCAGCAGTTTAAGGGGGGGTCTGATCTACGAGCAGTACTTC. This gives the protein CASSLRGGLIYEQYF.

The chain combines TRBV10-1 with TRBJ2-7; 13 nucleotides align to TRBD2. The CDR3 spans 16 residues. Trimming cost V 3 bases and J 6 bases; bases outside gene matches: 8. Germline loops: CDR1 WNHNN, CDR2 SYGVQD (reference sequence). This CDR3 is CASSDWTSGSMGEQYF. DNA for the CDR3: TGCGCCAGCAGTGATTGGACTAGCGGGAGTATGGGCGAGCAGTACTTC.

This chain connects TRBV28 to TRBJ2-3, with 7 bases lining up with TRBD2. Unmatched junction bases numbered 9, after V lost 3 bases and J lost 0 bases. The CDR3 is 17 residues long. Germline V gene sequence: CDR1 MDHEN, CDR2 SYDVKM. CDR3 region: CASSLGPEAGSTDTQYF. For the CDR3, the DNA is TGTGCCAGCAGTTTGGGACCTGAAGCGGGAAGCACAGATACGCAGTATTTT.

CDR3 DNA sequence: TGCAGTGCTTACTCCCGGGACGGACAAGAGACCCAGTACTTC. Amino acids: CSAYSRDGQETQYF. The chain couples TRBV20-1 to TRBJ2-5; D possibly matches TRBD1 or TRBD2 (5 bases each). The CDR3 extends over 14 amino acids. The V and J ends lost 5 bases and 2 bases respectively, with 15 bases between them. Germline loops: CDR1 DFQATT, CDR2 SNEGSKA (reference sequence).

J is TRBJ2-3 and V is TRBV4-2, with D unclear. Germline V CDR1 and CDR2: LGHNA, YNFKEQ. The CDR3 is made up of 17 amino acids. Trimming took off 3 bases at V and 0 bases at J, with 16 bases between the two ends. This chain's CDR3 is CASSHPGYQTSTDTQYF. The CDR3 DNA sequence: TGTGCCAGCAGCCACCCAGGTTACCAAACTAGCACAGATACGCAGTATTTT.

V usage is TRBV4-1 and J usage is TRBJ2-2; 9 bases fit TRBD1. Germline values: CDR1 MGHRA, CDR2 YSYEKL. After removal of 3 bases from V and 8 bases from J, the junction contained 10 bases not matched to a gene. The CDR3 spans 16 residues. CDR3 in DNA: TGCGCCAGCAGCCATACCGGGACAGGGTCTTTGGGGGAGCTGTTTTTT. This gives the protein CASSHTGTGSLGELFF.

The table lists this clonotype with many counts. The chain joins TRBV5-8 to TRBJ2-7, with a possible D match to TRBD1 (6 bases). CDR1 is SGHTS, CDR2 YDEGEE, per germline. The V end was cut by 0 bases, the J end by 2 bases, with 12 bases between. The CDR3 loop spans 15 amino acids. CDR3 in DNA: TGTGCCAGCAGCTTGGGGCAGGGGATCACCTACGAGCAGTACTTC. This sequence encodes CASSLGQGITYEQYF.

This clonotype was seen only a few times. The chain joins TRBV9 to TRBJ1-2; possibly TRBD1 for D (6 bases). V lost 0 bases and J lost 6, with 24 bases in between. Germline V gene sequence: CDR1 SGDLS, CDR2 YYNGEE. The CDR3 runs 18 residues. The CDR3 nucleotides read TGTGCCAGCAGCGTAGACAAAGAATCCGGGACAACAGACGATGGCTACACCTTC. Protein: CASSVDKESGTTDDGYTF.

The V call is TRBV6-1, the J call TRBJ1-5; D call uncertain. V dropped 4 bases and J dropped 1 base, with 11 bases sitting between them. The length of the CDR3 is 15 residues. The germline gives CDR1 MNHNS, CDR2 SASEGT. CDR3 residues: CASSVGRSSNQPQHF. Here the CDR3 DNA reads TGTGCCAGCAGTGTGGGCAGGTCCAGCAATCAGCCCCAGCATTTT.

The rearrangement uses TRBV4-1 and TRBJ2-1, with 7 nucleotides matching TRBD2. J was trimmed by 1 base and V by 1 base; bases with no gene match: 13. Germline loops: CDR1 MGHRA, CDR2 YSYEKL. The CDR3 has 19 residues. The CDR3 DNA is TGCGCCAGCAGCCAAGGGCTAGCGGCGCTAATCGTATCCTACAATGAGCAGTTCTTC. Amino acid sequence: CASSQGLAALIVSYNEQFF.

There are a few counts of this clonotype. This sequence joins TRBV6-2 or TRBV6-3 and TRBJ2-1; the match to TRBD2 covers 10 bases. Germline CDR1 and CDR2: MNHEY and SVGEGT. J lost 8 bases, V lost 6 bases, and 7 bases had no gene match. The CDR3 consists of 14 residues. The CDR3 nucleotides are TGTGCCAGCAGCAAAACTAGCGGGATCTATGAGCAGTTCTTC. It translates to CASSKTSGIYEQFF.

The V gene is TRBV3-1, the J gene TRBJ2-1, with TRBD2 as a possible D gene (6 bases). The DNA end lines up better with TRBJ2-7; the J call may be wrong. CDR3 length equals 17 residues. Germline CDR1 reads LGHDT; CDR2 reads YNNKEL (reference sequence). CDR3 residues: CASSPPLVFGLAREQYF. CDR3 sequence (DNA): TGTGCCAGCAGCCCCCCTTTAGTTTTCGGGCTAGCGCGTGAGCAGTACTTC.